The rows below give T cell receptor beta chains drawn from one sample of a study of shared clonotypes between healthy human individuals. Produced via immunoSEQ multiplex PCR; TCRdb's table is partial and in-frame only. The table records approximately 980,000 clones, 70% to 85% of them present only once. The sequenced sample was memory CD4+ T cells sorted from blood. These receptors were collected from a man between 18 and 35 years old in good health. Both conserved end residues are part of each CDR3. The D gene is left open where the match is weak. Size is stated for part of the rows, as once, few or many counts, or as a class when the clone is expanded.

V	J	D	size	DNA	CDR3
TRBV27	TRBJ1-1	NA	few	TGTGCCAGCATGTATAGGAGCTACACTGAAGCTTTCTTT	CASMYRSYTEAFF
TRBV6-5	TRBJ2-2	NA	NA	TGTGCCAGCAGTTACGACAGTTCGAACACCGGGGAGCTGTTTTTT	CASSYDSSNTGELFF
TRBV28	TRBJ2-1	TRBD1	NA	TGTGCCAGCGATTTCCTGGGACAGGGACTTCATGAGCAGTTCTTC	CASDFLGQGLHEQFF
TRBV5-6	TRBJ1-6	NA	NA	TGTGCCAGCAGCTTGGATCGTCCTCAATCACCCCTCCACTTT	CASSLDRPQSPLHF
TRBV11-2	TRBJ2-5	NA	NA	TGTGCCAGCAGCTTAAACCCGGCGCAGGGCTCCCGAGAGACCCAGTACTTC	CASSLNPAQGSRETQYF
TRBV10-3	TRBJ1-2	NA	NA	TGTGCCATCAGTGGGTTTCCGCAGACAGGCTATGGCTACACCTTC	CAISGFPQTGYGYTF
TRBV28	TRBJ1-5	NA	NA	TGTGCCAGCAGTTTCACAATTGATCAGCCCCAGCATTTT	CASSFTIDQPQHF
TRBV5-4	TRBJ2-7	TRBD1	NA	TGTGCCAGCAGCTTGGCCGGGACAGGGGGCTACGAGCAGTACTTC	CASSLAGTGGYEQYF
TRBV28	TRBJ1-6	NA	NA	TGTGCCAGCAGTACCCCGTATTCACCCCTCCACTTT	CASSTPYSPLHF
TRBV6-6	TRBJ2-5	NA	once	TGTGCCAGCTCGAGGTGGCAACAGGGTGAGGAGACCCAGTACTTC	CASSRWQQGEETQYF
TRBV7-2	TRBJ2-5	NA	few	TGTGCCAGCAGCTTATCCGGGGGCCAAGAGACCCAGTACTTC	CASSLSGGQETQYF
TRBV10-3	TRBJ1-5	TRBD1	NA	TGTGCCATCAGTGAGCCAGGGACAGGGGGGAATCAGCCCCAGCATTTT	CAISEPGTGGNQPQHF
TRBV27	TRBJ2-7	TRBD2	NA	TGTGCCACCCTACCCCGGACTAGCGGCTCATTATTC	CATLPRTSGSLF
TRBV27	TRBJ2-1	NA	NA	TGTGCCAGCAGACCCCCGGGGGTTGAGACAGTTCAGTTCTTC	CASRPPGVETVQFF
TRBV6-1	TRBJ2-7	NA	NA	TGTGCCAGTGATGGACAGAAACTTTACGAGCAGTACTTC	CASDGQKLYEQYF
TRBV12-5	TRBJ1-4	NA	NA	TGTGCTAGTGGTCCCCAGGGGACAACTAATGAAAAACTGTTTTTT	CASGPQGTTNEKLFF
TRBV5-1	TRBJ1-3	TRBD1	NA	TGCGCCAGCAGCTTGGACAGGGGCTCTGGAAACACCATATATTTT	CASSLDRGSGNTIYF
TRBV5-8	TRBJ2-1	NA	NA	TGTGCCAGCAGCTTCGGGAAAAGCTCCTACAATGAGCAGTTCTTC	CASSFGKSSYNEQFF
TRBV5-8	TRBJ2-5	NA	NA	TGTGCCAGCAGCTTGAATTTAGGAGAGACCCAGTACTTC	CASSLNLGETQYF
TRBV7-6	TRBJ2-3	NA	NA	TGTGCCAGCAGCTTGGATTTGGGGGGAAACACAGATACGCAGTATTTT	CASSLDLGGNTDTQYF
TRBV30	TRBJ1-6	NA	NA	TGTGCCTGGACCGAGGGGAGCTCCTATAATTCACCCCTCCACTTT	CAWTEGSSYNSPLHF
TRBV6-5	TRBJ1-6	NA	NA	TGTGCCAGCAGTTATACGACGAATTCACCCCTCCACTTT	CASSYTTNSPLHF
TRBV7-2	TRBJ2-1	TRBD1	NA	TGTGCCAGCAGCTCCCGGACAGGGTCTGGAAATGAGCAGTTCTTC	CASSSRTGSGNEQFF
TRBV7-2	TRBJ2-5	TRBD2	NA	TGTGCCAGCAGCCCCTTGCAGGCTAGCGGGGGGGGAAAGACCCAGTACTTC	CASSPLQASGGGKTQYF
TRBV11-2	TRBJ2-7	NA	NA	TGTGCCAGCAGCTTAGACCCCGCTGGGAACGAGCAGTACTTC	CASSLDPAGNEQYF
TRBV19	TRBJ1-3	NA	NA	TGTGCCAGTACCGATGGGGGTCGAAACACCATATATTTT	CASTDGGRNTIYF
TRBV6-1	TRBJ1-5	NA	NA	TGTGCCAGCAGTGAAGGGTCCCCTTATAACCAGCCCCAGCATTTT	CASSEGSPYNQPQHF
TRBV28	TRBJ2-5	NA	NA	TGTGCCAGCAGTTTAACGGGGAAAGAGACCCAGTACTTC	CASSLTGKETQYF
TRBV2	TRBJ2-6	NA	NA	TGTGCCAGCAGTGATCGCAGGGACTCTCTCCTGACTTTC	CASSDRRDSLLTF
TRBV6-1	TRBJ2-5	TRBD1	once	TGTGCCAGCAGTGAAGCGAAGGGGGCTCCCATAAAGGTGGGCCAGTACTTC	CASSEAKGAPIKVGQYF
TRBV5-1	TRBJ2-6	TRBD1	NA	TGCGCCAGCAGCTTAACAGGGGTCTCTGGGGCCAACGTCCTGACTTTC	CASSLTGVSGANVLTF
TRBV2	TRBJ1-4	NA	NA	TGTGCCAGCAGTGAAGCGGCGGGAAGCGGCGAAAAACTGTTTTTT	CASSEAAGSGEKLFF
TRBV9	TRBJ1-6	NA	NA	TGTGCCAGCAGCGTCACGGGGTACAATAATTCACCCCTCCACTTT	CASSVTGYNNSPLHF
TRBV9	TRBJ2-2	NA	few	TGTGCCAGCAGCCCGGGCCGGACAAACACCGGGGAGCTGTTTTTT	CASSPGRTNTGELFF
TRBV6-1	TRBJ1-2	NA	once	TGTGCCAGCAGTGAAGCCCCGGGTCCTAACTATGGCTACACCTTC	CASSEAPGPNYGYTF
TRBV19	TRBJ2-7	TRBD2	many	TGTGCCAGTAGTACAGGGACTAGCGGACGCTCCTACGAGCAGTACTTC	CASSTGTSGRSYEQYF
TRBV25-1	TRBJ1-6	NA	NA	TGTGCCAGCAGTGGTAGAAAATCACCCCTCCACTTT	CASSGRKSPLHF
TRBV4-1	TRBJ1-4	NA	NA	TGCGCCAGCAGCCAACCCTTGGGAAAACTGTTTTTT	CASSQPLGKLFF
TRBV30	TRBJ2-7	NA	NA	TGTGCCTGGAGTGTACGAATAGCGGGACAGTTAAGCTGCGAGCAGTACTTC	CAWSVRIAGQLSCEQYF
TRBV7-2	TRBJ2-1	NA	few	TGTGCCAGCAGCTTAGCCCGAGATGAGCAGTTCTTC	CASSLARDEQFF
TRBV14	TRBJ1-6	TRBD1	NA	TGTGCCAGCAGCCAGGACAGGTACAATTCACCCCTCCACTTT	CASSQDRYNSPLHF
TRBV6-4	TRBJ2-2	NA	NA	TGTGCCAGCAGTGCCCGACCGGGGGTGAACACCGGGGAGCTGTTTTTT	CASSARPGVNTGELFF
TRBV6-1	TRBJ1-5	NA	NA	TGTGCCAGCAGTGAAACGATGAGTCAGCCCCAGCATTTT	CASSETMSQPQHF
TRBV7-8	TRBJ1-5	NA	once	TGTGCCAGCAGCTTAGCGCTGACAGGCGGGAGCAATCAGCCCCAGCATTTT	CASSLALTGGSNQPQHF
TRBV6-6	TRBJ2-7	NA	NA	TGTGCCAGCAGAAGGGACAACTCCTACGAGCAGTACTTC	CASRRDNSYEQYF
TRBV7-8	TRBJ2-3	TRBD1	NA	TGTGCCAGCAGCCGACAGGGGGCGAGCACAGATACGCAGTATTTT	CASSRQGASTDTQYF
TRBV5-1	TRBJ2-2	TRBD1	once	TGCGCCAGCAGCTTTGGGACAGACTGGAGCACCGGGGAGCTGTTTTTT	CASSFGTDWSTGELFF
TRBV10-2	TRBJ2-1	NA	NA	TGCGCCAGCAGTGATAATTGGAAGGGTACGAATGAGCAGTTCTTC	CASSDNWKGTNEQFF
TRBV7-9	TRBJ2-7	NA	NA	TGTGCCAGCAGCGCCACAGGCTCCTACGAGCAGTACTTC	CASSATGSYEQYF
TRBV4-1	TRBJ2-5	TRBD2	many	TGCGCCAGCAGCCGGGGGACTAGCGGGAGTCAAGAGACCCAGTACTTC	CASSRGTSGSQETQYF
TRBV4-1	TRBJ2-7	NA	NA	TGCGCCAGCAGCCAAGTGATCGGGAGCTCCTACGAGCAGTACTTC	CASSQVIGSSYEQYF
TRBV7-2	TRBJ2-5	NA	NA	TGTGCCAGCAGCTTTGTTGGTCGGACCCTCCAAGAGACCCAGTACTTC	CASSFVGRTLQETQYF
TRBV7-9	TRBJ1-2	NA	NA	TGTGCCAGCAGCTTATTTGAGAGCTACACCTTC	CASSLFESYTF
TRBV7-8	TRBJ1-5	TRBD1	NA	TGTGCCAGCAGCTTAGCGACTGGTACAGGGGTAGGGGGCAATCAGCCCCAGCATTTT	CASSLATGTGVGGNQPQHF
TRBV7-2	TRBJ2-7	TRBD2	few	TGTGCCAGCAGCTTAGAAGGGCGGGGGGGCACCGAGCAGTACTTC	CASSLEGRGGTEQYF